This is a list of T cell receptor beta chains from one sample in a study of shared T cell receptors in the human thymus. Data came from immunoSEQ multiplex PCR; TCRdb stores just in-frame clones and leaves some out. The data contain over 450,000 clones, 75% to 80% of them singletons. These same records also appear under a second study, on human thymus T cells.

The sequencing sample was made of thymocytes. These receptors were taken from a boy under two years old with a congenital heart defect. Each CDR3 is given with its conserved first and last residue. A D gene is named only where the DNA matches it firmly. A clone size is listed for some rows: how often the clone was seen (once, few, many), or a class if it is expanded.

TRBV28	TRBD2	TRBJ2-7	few	TGTGCCAGCAGCCCCCCACCGGGACTAGCACCCTTAGAGCAGTACTTC	CASSPPPGLAPLEQYF
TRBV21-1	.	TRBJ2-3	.	TGTGCCAGCAGCAATTCGGGACAGAAGACTAGCACAGATACGCAGTATTTT	CASSNSGQKTSTDTQYF
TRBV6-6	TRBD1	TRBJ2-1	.	TGTGCCAGCAAACTGCACAGGGGCTCTCTCGGCAATGAGCAGTTCTTC	CASKLHRGSLGNEQFF
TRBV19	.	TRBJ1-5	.	TGTGCCAGTAGTATGTCGCAGCAGCCCCAGCATTTT	CASSMSQQPQHF
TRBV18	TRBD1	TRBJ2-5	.	TGTGCCAGCTCACCCCGGGACAGGGGTTTGGAGACCCAGTACTTC	CASSPRDRGLETQYF
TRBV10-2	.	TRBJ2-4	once	TGCGCCAGCAGTGAGATCCAGCTAGAACCCCGAATAGCCAAAAACATTCAGTACTTC	CASSEIQLEPRIAKNIQYF
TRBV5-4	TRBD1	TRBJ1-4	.	TGTGCCAGCAGCTTGGTAGGCAGGGGGCCTGAAAAACTGTTTTTT	CASSLVGRGPEKLFF
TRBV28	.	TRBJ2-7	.	TGTGCCAGCAGTTTTATAGGGGCAGGGGATTCCTACGAGCAGTACTTC	CASSFIGAGDSYEQYF
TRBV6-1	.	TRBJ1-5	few	TGTGCCAGCAGCTTCGCAGGGTCTGGGCAGCCCCAGCATTTT	CASSFAGSGQPQHF
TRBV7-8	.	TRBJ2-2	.	TGTGCCAGCAGCCCGGGGGTAACCTTCACCGGGGAGCTGTTTTTT	CASSPGVTFTGELFF
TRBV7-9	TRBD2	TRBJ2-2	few	TGTGCCAGCAGCGACGGGACTAGCGGGAGTGAGGACACCGGGGAGCTGTTTTTT	CASSDGTSGSEDTGELFF
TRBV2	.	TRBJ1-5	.	TGTGCCAGCAGTGAAGCGCTGGGCAGGTTCGAGCCCCAGCATTTT	CASSEALGRFEPQHF
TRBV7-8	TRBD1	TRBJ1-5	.	TGTGCCAGCAGCTTAGCTAAGGAGACAGGGGGAAGCAATCAGCCCCAGCATTTT	CASSLAKETGGSNQPQHF
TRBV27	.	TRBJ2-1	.	TGTGCCAGCAGTACGCAGACTGGCGGTGAGCAGTTCTTC	CASSTQTGGEQFF
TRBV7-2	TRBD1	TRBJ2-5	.	TGTGCCAGCAGAAGACAGGGGGGCATGTACCAAGAGACCCAGTACTTC	CASRRQGGMYQETQYF
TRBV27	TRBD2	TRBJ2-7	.	TGTGCCAGCAGTTGGAGCTGGGAGGGTGAGGGTTTTACCTACGAGCAGTACTTC	CASSWSWEGEGFTYEQYF
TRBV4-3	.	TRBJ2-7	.	TGCGCCAGCAGCCAAGCCCAGGACGGGGTGAGCTCCTACGAGCAGTACTTC	CASSQAQDGVSSYEQYF
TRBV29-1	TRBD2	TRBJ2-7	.	TGCAGCGTTTCAATTGGACTAGCGAGGTACGAGCAGTACTTC	CSVSIGLARYEQYF
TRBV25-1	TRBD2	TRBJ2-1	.	TGTGCCAGCAGTGATGGGCTAGCGGGTGAGCAGTTCTTC	CASSDGLAGEQFF
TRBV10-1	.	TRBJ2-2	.	TGCGCCAGCAGTGGGGGGACAAGCACCGGGGAGCTGTTTTTT	CASSGGTSTGELFF
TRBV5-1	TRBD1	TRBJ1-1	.	TGCGCCAGCAGCTTTGACAGGGGGCCATTGAGGGTAACTGAAGCTTTCTTT	CASSFDRGPLRVTEAFF
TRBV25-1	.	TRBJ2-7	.	TGTGCCAGCAGTGTTGCCGAGAACTCCTACGAGCAGTACTTC	CASSVAENSYEQYF
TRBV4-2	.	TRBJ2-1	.	TGTGCCAGCAGCCAAGATGCGGAGGTACTGGCGGCGAATGAGCAGTTCTTC	CASSQDAEVLAANEQFF